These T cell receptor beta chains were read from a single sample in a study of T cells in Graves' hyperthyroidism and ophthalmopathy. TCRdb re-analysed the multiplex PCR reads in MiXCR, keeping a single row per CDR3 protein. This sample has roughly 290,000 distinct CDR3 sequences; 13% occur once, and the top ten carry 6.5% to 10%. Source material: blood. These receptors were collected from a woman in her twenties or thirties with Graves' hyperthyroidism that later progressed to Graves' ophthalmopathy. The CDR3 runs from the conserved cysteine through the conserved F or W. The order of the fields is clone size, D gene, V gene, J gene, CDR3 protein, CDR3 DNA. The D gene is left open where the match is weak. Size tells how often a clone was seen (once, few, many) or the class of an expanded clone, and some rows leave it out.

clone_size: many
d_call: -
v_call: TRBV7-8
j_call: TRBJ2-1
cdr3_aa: CASRSPGHEQFF
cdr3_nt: TGTGCCAGCAGATCCCCGGGTCATGAGCAGTTCTTC

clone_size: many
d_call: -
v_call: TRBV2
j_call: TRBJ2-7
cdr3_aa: CASSEGLLSYEQYF
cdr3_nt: TGTGCCAGCAGTGAAGGGCTTCTCTCCTACGAGCAGTACTTC

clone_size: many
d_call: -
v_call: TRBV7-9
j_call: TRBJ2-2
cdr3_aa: CAGAARGNTGELFF
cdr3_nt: TGTGCCGGGGCCGCCAGGGGTAACACCGGGGAGCTGTTTTTT

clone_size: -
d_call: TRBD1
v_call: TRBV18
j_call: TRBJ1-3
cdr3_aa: CASSPDFPGQGAGNTIYF
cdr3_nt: TGTGCCAGCTCACCGGACTTTCCGGGACAGGGCGCAGGAAACACCATATATTTT

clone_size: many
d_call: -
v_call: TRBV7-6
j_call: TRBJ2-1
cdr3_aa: CASGDQYNEQFF
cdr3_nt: TGTGCCAGCGGCGACCAATACAATGAGCAGTTCTTC

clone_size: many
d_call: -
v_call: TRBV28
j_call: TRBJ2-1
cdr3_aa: CASSSWDNEQFF
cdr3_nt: TGTGCCAGCAGTTCCTGGGACAATGAGCAGTTCTTC

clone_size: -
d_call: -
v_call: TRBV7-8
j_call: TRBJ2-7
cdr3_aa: CASSSRDTYEQYF
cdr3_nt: TGTGCCAGCAGCTCCCGGGATACCTACGAGCAGTACTTC

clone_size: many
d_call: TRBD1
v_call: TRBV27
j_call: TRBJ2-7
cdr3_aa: CASSLSTGSEQYF
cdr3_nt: TGTGCCAGCAGTTTATCGACAGGGAGCGAGCAGTACTTC

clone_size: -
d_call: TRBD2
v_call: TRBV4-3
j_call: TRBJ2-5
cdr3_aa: CASSQYRGGEETQYF
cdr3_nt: TGCGCCAGCAGCCAATACCGGGGGGGGGAAGAGACCCAGTACTTC

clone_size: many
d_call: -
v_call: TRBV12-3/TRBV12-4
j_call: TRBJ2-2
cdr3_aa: CASSQLNTGELFF
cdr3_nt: TGTGCCAGCAGCCAACTTAACACCGGGGAGCTGTTTTTT

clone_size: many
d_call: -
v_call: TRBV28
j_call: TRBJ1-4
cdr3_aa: CASSSPKGNEKLFF
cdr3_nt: TGTGCCAGCAGTTCCCCGAAGGGGAATGAAAAACTGTTTTTT

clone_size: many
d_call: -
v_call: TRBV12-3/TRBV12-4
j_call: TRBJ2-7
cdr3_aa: CASSFTGLQGEQYF
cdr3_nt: TGTGCCAGCAGTTTCACGGGGCTCCAGGGAGAGCAGTACTTC

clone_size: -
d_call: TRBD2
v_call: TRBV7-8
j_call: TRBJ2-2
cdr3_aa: CASSPTSGRASGGELFF
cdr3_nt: TGTGCCAGCAGCCCGACTAGCGGGAGGGCCTCGGGCGGGGAGCTGTTTTTT

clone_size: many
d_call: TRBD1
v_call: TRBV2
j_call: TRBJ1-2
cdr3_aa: CASSWRGQGDYGYTF
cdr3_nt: TGTGCCAGCAGCTGGCGGGGACAGGGAGACTATGGCTACACCTTC

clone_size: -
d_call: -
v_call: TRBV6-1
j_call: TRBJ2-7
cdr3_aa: CASSEIRGPHNEQYF
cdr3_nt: TGTGCCAGCAGTGAAATCAGGGGTCCCCACAATGAGCAGTACTTC

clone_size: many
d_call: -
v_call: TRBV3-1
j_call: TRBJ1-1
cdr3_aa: CASSQVANTEAFF
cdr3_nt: TGTGCCAGCAGCCAAGTCGCGAACACTGAAGCTTTCTTT

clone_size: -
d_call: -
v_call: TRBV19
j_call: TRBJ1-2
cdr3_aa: CASSLPGGDGYTF
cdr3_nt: TGTGCCAGTAGCCTTCCGGGTGGAGATGGCTACACCTTC

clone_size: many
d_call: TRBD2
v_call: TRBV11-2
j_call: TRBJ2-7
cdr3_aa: CASSDSGTYEQYF
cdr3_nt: TGTGCCAGCAGCGATAGCGGGACCTACGAGCAGTACTTC

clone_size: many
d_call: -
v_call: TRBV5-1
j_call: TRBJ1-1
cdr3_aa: CASSLQGFNTEAFF
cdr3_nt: TGCGCCAGCAGCCTACAGGGCTTTAACACTGAAGCTTTCTTT

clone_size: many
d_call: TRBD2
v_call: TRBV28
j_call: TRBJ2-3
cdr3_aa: CASSPLAGVLADTQYF
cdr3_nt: TGTGCCAGCAGTCCCCTAGCGGGAGTGCTTGCAGATACGCAGTATTTT

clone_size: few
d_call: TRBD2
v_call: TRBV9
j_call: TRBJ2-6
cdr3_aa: CASSVATSGRTGANVLTF
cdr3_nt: TGTGCCAGCAGCGTCGCGACTAGCGGGAGGACTGGGGCCAACGTCCTGACTTTC

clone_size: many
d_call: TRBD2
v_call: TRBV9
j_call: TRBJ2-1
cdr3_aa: CASSVATSGRANEQFF
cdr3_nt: TGTGCCAGCAGCGTAGCTACTAGCGGGAGGGCCAATGAGCAGTTCTTC

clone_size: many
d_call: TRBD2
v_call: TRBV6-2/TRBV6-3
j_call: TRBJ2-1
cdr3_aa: CASSYGASGRKTEQFF
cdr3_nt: TGTGCCAGCAGTTACGGCGCTAGCGGGAGAAAGACTGAGCAGTTCTTC

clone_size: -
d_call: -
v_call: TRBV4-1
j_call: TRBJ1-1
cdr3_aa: CASSQTGVAFF
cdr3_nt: TGCGCCAGCAGCCAGACCGGGGTGGCTTTCTTT

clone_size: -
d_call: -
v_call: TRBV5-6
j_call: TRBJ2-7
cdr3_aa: CASSSPTTEKSYEQYF
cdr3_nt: TGTGCCAGCAGCTCCCCGACGACAGAGAAAAGCTACGAGCAGTACTTC

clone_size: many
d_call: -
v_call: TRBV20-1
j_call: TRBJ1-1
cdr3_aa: CSASLRHLTGKWNTEAFF
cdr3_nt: TGCAGTGCTAGCCTTAGACATTTGACGGGAAAATGGAACACTGAAGCTTTCTTT

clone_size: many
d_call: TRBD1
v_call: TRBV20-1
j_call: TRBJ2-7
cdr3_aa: CSASGDRGRTYEQYF
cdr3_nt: TGCAGTGCCTCTGGGGACAGGGGACGGACCTACGAGCAGTACTTC

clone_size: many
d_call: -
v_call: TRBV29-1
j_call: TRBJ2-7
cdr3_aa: CSVAGNSYEQYF
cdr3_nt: TGCAGCGTTGCAGGGAACTCCTACGAGCAGTACTTC

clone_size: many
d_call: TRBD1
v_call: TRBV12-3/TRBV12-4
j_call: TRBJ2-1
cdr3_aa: CASRDGQGSYNEQFF
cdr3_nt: TGTGCCAGCAGGGACGGACAGGGTTCCTACAATGAGCAGTTCTTC

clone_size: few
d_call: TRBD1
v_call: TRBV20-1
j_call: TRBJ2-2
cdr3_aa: CSARKTGQMNTGELFF
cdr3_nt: TGCAGTGCTAGAAAGACGGGACAGATGAACACCGGGGAGCTGTTTTTT

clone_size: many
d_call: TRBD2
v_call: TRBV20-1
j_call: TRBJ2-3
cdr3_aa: CSASPLAGADTQYF
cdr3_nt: TGCAGTGCTAGCCCACTAGCGGGCGCAGATACGCAGTATTTT

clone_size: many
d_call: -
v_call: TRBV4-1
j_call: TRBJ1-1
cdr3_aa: CASSPQVRGARTEAFF
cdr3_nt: TGCGCCAGCAGCCCACAGGTCCGGGGGGCGAGGACTGAAGCTTTCTTT

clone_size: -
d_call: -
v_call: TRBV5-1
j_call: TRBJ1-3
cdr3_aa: CASSLGGASGNTIYF
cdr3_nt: TGCGCCAGCAGCTTGGGAGGGGCCTCTGGAAACACCATATATTTT

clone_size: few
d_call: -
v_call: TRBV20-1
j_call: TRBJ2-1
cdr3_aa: CSARILTYNEQFF
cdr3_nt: TGCAGTGCTAGAATACTGACGTACAATGAGCAGTTCTTC

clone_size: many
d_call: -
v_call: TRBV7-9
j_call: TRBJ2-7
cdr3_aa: CASSLPGLEDVNYEQYF
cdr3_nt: TGTGCCAGCAGCTTACCCGGACTCGAGGACGTTAACTACGAGCAGTACTTC

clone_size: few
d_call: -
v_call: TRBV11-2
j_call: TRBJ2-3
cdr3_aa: CASSQEETYTQYF
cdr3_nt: TGCGCCAGCAGCCAAGAAGAGACGTATACGCAGTATTTT

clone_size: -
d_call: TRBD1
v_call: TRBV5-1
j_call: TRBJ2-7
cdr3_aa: CASSLQQGWEQYF
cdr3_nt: TGCGCCAGCAGCTTGCAACAGGGGTGGGAGCAGTACTTC

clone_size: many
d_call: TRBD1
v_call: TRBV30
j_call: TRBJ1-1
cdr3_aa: CAWTGQGNTEAFF
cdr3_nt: TGTGCCTGGACTGGACAGGGGAACACTGAAGCTTTCTTT

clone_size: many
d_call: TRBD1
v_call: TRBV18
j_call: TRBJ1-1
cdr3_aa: CASSPIGTGYPTTTEAFF
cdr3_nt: TGTGCCAGCTCACCAATAGGGACAGGATACCCTACGACCACTGAAGCTTTCTTT

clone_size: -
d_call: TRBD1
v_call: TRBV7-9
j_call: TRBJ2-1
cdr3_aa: CASSSLERTGGNEQFF
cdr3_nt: TGTGCCAGCAGCTCATTAGAAAGGACAGGGGGCAATGAGCAGTTCTTC